This record looks at one TCR beta chain sequence and its context. Its matching antigen is unknown. As for time point: week 5, during vaccination. A 20-mer mutant IDH1 peptide at 300 ug was injected subcutaneously with topical imiquimod. The donor cohort comprised cases of new WHO grade 3 or 4 IDH1-mutant, ATRX-lost astrocytoma. Assay: immunoSEQ multiplex PCR; the TCRdb copy retains only in-frame clones and omits some. Of around 52,000 clones listed, around 80% were seen once; the top ten hold about 1.7%. This entry comes from a study of a mutant IDH1 vaccine in newly diagnosed glioma. Study in general: In weeks 1, 3, 5, 7, 11, 15, 19 and 23, patients were immunized, eight times in all. Patients were started on vaccination 4-6 weeks after radiotherapy alone, or with temozolomide cycles.

The CDR3 sequence is 14 residues long. V was cut by 1 base and J by 7 bases, with 9 bases left in between. Germline CDR1 reads SGHNT; CDR2 reads YYREEE (reference sequence). Study results and limitations: No link was apparently found between pseudoprogression and changes in top peripheral T cell clonotypes.

The TCR originated in a middle-aged woman with glioma. The chain uses TRBV5-4 and TRBJ1-6; D is perhaps TRBD1 (5 bases). The sequencing used PBMCs, collected from a glioma patient whose treatment included an IDH1 peptide vaccine. CDR3 nucleotides: TGTGCCAGCAGCTTGCAGGGAGGGAATTCACCCCTCCACTTT. It yields the protein CASSLQGGNSPLHF.